The 28 T cell receptor beta chains reported below all come from one sample, sequenced in a study of molecular identifiers for immune sequencing clone quantification. Using its own MiXCR run on the PCR reads, TCRdb lists one record per CDR3 protein. In the table there are roughly 10,000 distinct CDR3 sequences, around 23% of which are singletons. The sample taken for sequencing was naive CD8+ T cells from blood, with Jurkat cell RNA spiked in. Noted subset: FACS-sorted CD8+CD4-CCR7+CD45RA+ naive T cells. These receptors all stem from a human donor in good health. Some libraries in this study had Jurkat cell RNA spiked in.

This clonotype has a handful of counts. The rearrangement links TRBV7-9 to TRBJ2-1; 7 bases line up with TRBD2. The CDR3 length is 15 residues. Germline lookup yields CDR1 SEHNR and CDR2 FQNEAQ (reference sequence). J gave up 0 bases and V 7 bases, and 6 bases lay outside the gene matches. The CDR3 nucleotides read TGTGCCAGCATCTGGGGGGGGGACTCCTACAATGAGCAGTTCTTC. Amino acid sequence: CASIWGGDSYNEQFF.

At least ten counts were recorded for this clonotype. V gene TRBV19 combines with J gene TRBJ1-5; the D gene is possibly TRBD1 (5 bases). The germline V and J ends were trimmed by 10 bases and 8 bases, with 18 bases remaining between them. CDR3 length equals 13 residues. CDR1 LNHDA and CDR2 SQIVND come from the germline V gene (reference sequence). The CDR3 sequence: CATGTVGWEPQHF. CDR3 coding DNA: TGTGCCACCGGGACGGTGGGCTGGGAGCCCCAGCATTTT.

This clonotype is medium-sized in the sample. J is TRBJ2-7 and V is TRBV4-3; the D call may be TRBD1 or TRBD2 (5 bases each). V gave up 3 bases and J gave up 0 bases, with 12 bases separating them. The CDR3 covers 15 residues. The germline gives CDR1 LGHNA, CDR2 YSLEER. CDR3 sequence reads: CASSHSGTGSYEQYF. CDR3 sequence (DNA): TGCGCCAGCAGCCATTCCGGGACCGGCTCCTACGAGCAGTACTTC.

In this sample, this clonotype is medium-sized (0.01 to 0.1%). V usage is TRBV7-9 and J usage is TRBJ2-5; D may correspond to TRBD1 or TRBD2 (5 bases each). Looked up from germline, CDR1 is SEHNR and CDR2 is FQNEAQ (reference sequence). Trimming took 5 bases from V and 1 from J, leaving 8 bases between them. This CDR3 has 13 residues. In DNA, the CDR3 is TGTGCCAGCAGCCCCGGGACCCAAGAGACCCAGTACTTC. This encodes CASSPGTQETQYF.

V usage is TRBV6-5 and J usage is TRBJ1-2; D is perhaps TRBD1 (5 bases). CDR1 and CDR2 from the germline V gene are MNHEY and SVGAGI. Between the trimmed V and J ends, which lost 6 bases and 8 bases, there was a span of 10 bases. This CDR3 spans 11 amino acids. CDR3 amino acids: CASSDNRGYTF. The CDR3 bases are TGTGCCAGCAGCGACAACAGGGGCTACACCTTC.

This clonotype was detected ten times or more. V gene TRBV12-3 or TRBV12-4 combines with J gene TRBJ2-5; 7 nucleotides align to TRBD1. This CDR3 contains 14 residues. Losses at the gene ends were 3 bases for V and 3 bases for J; bases not matched to a gene: 4. The CDR3 region is CASSFLGTEETQYF. The CDR3 nucleotides are TGTGCCAGCAGTTTCCTCGGGACAGAAGAGACCCAGTACTTC.

In the case of this clonotype: A single base separates this from a much larger clone, so it may be a read error. The rearrangement links TRBV5-1 to TRBJ2-5, with D possibly being TRBD1 (6 bases). Trimming removed 5 bases from V and 7 bases from J, with 15 bases in between. CDR3 size: 13 residues. Germline CDR1 and CDR2: SGHRS and YFSETQ. CDR3 nucleotide sequence: TGCGCCAGCAGACAAACAGGGATAGGGACCCAGTACTTC. Its translation: CASRQTGIGTQYF.

By share, this clonotype ranks as medium-sized. This chain links TRBV7-9 with TRBJ2-2; D is undetermined. Trimming removed 6 bases at V and 0 bases at J, with 11 bases between. Germline V CDR1 and CDR2: SEHNR, FQNEAQ (reference sequence). This CDR3 has 15 residues. CDR3 sequence reads: CASSLKTTNTGELFF. Written as DNA, the CDR3 is TGTGCCAGCAGTTTAAAGACCACGAACACCGGGGAGCTGTTTTTT.

This chain links TRBV4-1 with TRBJ2-2; D gene ambiguous. Trimming left V 4 bases short and J 6 bases short, with 6 bases between. The CDR3 length is 12 residues. Germline V gene data show CDR1 as MGHRA and CDR2 as YSYEKL. CDR3 in amino acids: CASSLEAGELFF. In nucleotides, the CDR3 is TGCGCCAGCAGCCTTGAGGCCGGGGAGCTGTTTTTT.

This clonotype has ten or more counts. The CDR3 here is CASSSGLAGYLTDTQYF. The CDR3 region has the DNA TGTGCCAGCAGCTCCGGACTAGCGGGATACTTAACAGATACGCAGTATTTT. This sequence joins TRBV7-3 and TRBJ2-3; the match to TRBD2 covers 12 bases. Looked up from germline, CDR1 is SGHTA and CDR2 is FQGTGA. The CDR3 covers 17 residues. V gave up 4 bases and J gave up 3 bases; unmatched junction bases: 8.

The rearrangement uses TRBV5-1 and TRBJ2-1; weak D call: TRBD2 (5 bases). CDR3 length equals 16 residues. CDR1 SGHRS and CDR2 YFSETQ come from the germline V gene. The V gene lost 0 bases and the J gene lost 6 bases, with 16 bases spanning the gap. CDR3 nucleotide sequence: TGCGCCAGCAGCTTGGGAGCGGACCCCTATTTCAATGAGCAGTTCTTC. Protein sequence: CASSLGADPYFNEQFF.

With respect to this clonotype: At one end, the junction sequence differs from germline, possibly due to a read error. This chain uses TRBV5-3 with TRBJ2-1, with D possibly TRBD2 on 6 matching bases. TRBV5-3 qualifies as an ORF whose function is uncertain. CDR3 size: 16 residues. This CDR3 is CASSYRLQGLSIEQFF. The CDR3 coding sequence is TGTGCCAGCAGCTACAGATTGCAGGGACTGAGTATAGAGCAGTTCTTC.

The sample holds many counts of this clonotype. The chain recombines TRBV5-5 with TRBJ1-1; the D gene is possibly TRBD1 (5 bases). CDR1 and CDR2 from the germline V gene are SGHKS and YYEKEE (reference sequence). With 6 bases removed from V and 1 base from J, the gap between germline ends came to 22 bases. CDR3 length equals 17 residues. The CDR3, as DNA: TGTGCCAGCAACGTACAGACGTGGGGGTTGGAGAACACTGAAGCTTTCTTT. It is translated as CASNVQTWGLENTEAFF. The full variable domain, with the rest looked up from reference TRBV5-5 and TRBJ1-1, is DAGVTQSPTHLIKTRGQQVTLRCSPISGHKSVSWYQQVLGQGPQFIFQYYEKEERGRGNFPDRFSARQFPNYSSELNVNALLLGDSALYLCASNVQTWGLENTEAFFGQGTRLTVV.

This clonotype is judged medium-sized. The gene calls are TRBV10-3 and TRBJ2-7; D uncertain. The germline V gene has CDR1 ENHRY and CDR2 SYGVKD. V lost 0 bases to trimming and J lost 7 bases, with 10 bases between them. The CDR3 consists of 13 residues. As DNA, the CDR3 is TGTGCCATCAGTGAGTCAGCATCCCGGGAGCAGTACTTC. Protein product: CAISESASREQYF.

To note about this clonotype: Since a much larger clone is just one base distant, this may be a read error. This sequence joins TRBV2 and TRBJ2-1; D gene uncertain. The germline V gene encodes CDR1 SNHLY and CDR2 FYNNEI. The CDR3 has 10 residues. The CDR3 coding sequence is TGTGCCAGCACGAACAATGAGCGGTTCTTC. It encodes CASTNNERFF.

Concerning this clonotype: A read error may produce the germline difference seen at one junction end. This rearrangement joins TRBV28 to TRBJ2-2, with D possibly TRBD2 on 7 matching bases. Germline CDR1 and CDR2: MDHEN and SYDVKM. This CDR3 comprises 15 residues. CDR3 amino acids: CARSLGGGGPGELFF. CDR3 DNA sequence: TGTGCCCGCAGTCTGGGGGGGGGGGGCCCCGGGGAGCTGTTTTTT.

By share, this clonotype counts as medium-sized (0.01 to 0.1%). This chain uses TRBV28 with TRBJ1-5; tentative D call: TRBD1 (6 bases). With 2 bases removed from V and 2 bases from J, the gap between germline ends came to 10 bases. The CDR3 length is 15 residues. Germline assignment: CDR1 MDHEN and CDR2 SYDVKM. The DNA of the CDR3 is TGTGCCAGCAGTTTACAGGGGTGGGGCAATCAGCCCCAGCATTTT. It specifies CASSLQGWGNQPQHF.

The chain uses TRBV20-1 and TRBJ2-7; D gene uncertain. The CDR3 covers 14 residues. Germline CDR1 and CDR2: DFQATT and SNEGSKA (reference sequence). V was shortened by 5 bases and J by 3 bases, with 17 bases between the two germline ends. The CDR3 DNA sequence: TGCAGTGCTCACCCTACAGTCGCTATCTACGAGCAGTACTTC. Translated, it gives CSAHPTVAIYEQYF.

In its sample, this clonotype is medium-sized. V is TRBV6-1 and J is TRBJ2-5; D is tentatively TRBD1 or TRBD2 (5 bases each). The CDR3 length is 14 residues. Per germline, CDR1 MNHNS and CDR2 SASEGT. V was pared by 6 bases and J by 5 bases, with 16 bases between. The CDR3 region has the DNA TGTGCCAGCAGCCAGCCGGGGCTCGGGGAGACCCAGTACTTC. Its translation: CASSQPGLGETQYF.

The table lists this clonotype with many counts. The chain is built from TRBV7-3 and TRBJ2-3; maybe TRBD2 (6 bases). The CDR3 consists of 15 residues. V dropped 5 bases and J dropped 1 base, with 13 bases sitting between them. Germline V gene data show CDR1 as SGHTA and CDR2 as FQGTGA. The CDR3 DNA reads TGTGCCAGCAGCCCCGGATGGGAGGGCACAGATACGCAGTATTTT. Translating it yields CASSPGWEGTDTQYF. Filled out from reference TRBV7-3 and TRBJ2-3, the complete variable domain reads GAGVSQTPSNKVTEKGKYVELRCDPISGHTALYWYRQSLGQGPEFLIYFQGTGAADDSGLPNDRFFAVRPEGSVSTLKIQRTERGDSAVYLCASSPGWEGTDTQYFGPGTRLTVL.

By share, this clonotype counts as medium-sized. The chain combines TRBV7-6 with TRBJ1-1; maybe TRBD1 (5 bases). The CDR3 covers 12 residues. V was cut by 5 bases and J by 5 bases, with 9 bases left in between. Germline loops: CDR1 SGHVS, CDR2 FNYEAQ. The CDR3 bases are TGTGCCAGCAGCCCCGGGGGGACTGAAGCTTTCTTT. Translating gives CASSPGGTEAFF.

This clonotype has just a few counts. Possible read error: a much larger clone is one base away. The gene calls are TRBV20-1 and TRBJ2-5, with 9 positions matching TRBD2. The CDR3 is 16 residues long. In germline, CDR1 is DFQATT, CDR2 SNEGSKA (reference sequence). The junction had 10 bases not matched to a gene; V was cut back by 0 bases and J by 5 bases. The CDR3 region has the DNA TGCAGTGCTAGAGATGAGGTAGCGGGAGTGGTGGAGACCCAGTACTTC. Its translation is CSARDEVAGVVETQYF.

This clonotype was seen only a few times. The V gene is TRBV20-1, the J gene TRBJ2-7; 8 bases are a match to TRBD1. V was pared by 1 base and J by 1 base, with 9 bases of the junction left unmatched. The CDR3 contains 16 residues. The V gene's germline CDR1 is DFQATT and CDR2 SNEGSKA (reference sequence). CDR3 region: CSARVQGATESYEQYF. CDR3 DNA: TGCAGTGCTAGAGTTCAGGGGGCGACAGAGTCCTACGAGCAGTACTTC.

This clonotype was counted ten times or more. The chain is built from TRBV19 and TRBJ2-1; 10 bases map to TRBD2. V trimming: 5 bases; J trimming: 0 bases; junction bases outside the gene matches: 4. Germline lookup yields CDR1 LNHDA and CDR2 SQIVND (reference sequence). The CDR3 has 16 residues. The CDR3 DNA is TGTGCCAGTAGTTGGGCTAGCGGGAGCTCCTACAATGAGCAGTTCTTC. Its translation is CASSWASGSSYNEQFF.

This clonotype was found many times. The chain couples TRBV6-2 or TRBV6-3 to TRBJ2-5; D may be TRBD2 (5 bases). Germline loops: CDR1 MNHEY, CDR2 SVGEGT. CDR3 length: 14 amino acids. Trimming cost V 0 bases and J 2 bases, with 7 bases left between them. CDR3 residues: CASSYSSGQETQYF. CDR3 nucleotides: TGTGCCAGCAGTTACTCCAGCGGACAAGAGACCCAGTACTTC.

Comment on this clonotype: Sequence at one end of the junction differs from germline and may be a read error. The chain carries TRBV14 and TRBJ2-5; D gene unclear. In germline, CDR1 is SGHDN, CDR2 FVKESK. There are 12 residues in the CDR3. CDR3 coding DNA: TGTGGCAGCAGCCAGTACCAAGAGACCCAGTACTTC. This translates into CGSSQYQETQYF. The variable domain in full, completed from reference TRBV14 and TRBJ2-5, reads EAGVTQFPSHSVIEKGQTVTLRCDPISGHDNLYWYRRVMGKEIKFLLHFVKESKQDESGMPNNRFLAERTGGTYSTLKVQPAELEDSGVYFCGSSQYQETQYFGPGTRLLVL.

A word on this clonotype: One end of the junction is discordant with germline, which a read error may explain. The chain combines TRBV7-2 with TRBJ1-5, with D unclear. This CDR3 has 14 amino acids. CDR1 and CDR2 (germline): SGHTA, FQGNSA. CDR3 in DNA: TGTGCCAGCAGCTTAGCGGAGGGTAGGCAGCTCCAGCACTTT. This codes for CASSLAEGRQLQHF. The complete variable domain, with remaining parts taken from reference TRBV7-2 and TRBJ1-5, reads GAGVSQSPSNKVTEKGKDVELRCDPISGHTALYWYRQSLGQGLEFLIYFQGNSAPDKSGLPSDRFSAERTGGSVSTLTIQRTQQEDSAVYLCASSLAEGRQLQHFGDGTRLSIL.

With respect to this clonotype: The junction and the germline gene differ at one end; a read error may be behind it. This chain uses TRBV28 with TRBJ2-5; D might be TRBD2 (5 bases). Per germline, CDR1 MDHEN and CDR2 SYDVKM. The length of the CDR3 is 15 residues. The CDR3 bases are TGTGCCAGCGGTGATGCGAGGGTTAACCAAGACACCCAGTACTTT. Translating gives CASGDARVNQDTQYF.